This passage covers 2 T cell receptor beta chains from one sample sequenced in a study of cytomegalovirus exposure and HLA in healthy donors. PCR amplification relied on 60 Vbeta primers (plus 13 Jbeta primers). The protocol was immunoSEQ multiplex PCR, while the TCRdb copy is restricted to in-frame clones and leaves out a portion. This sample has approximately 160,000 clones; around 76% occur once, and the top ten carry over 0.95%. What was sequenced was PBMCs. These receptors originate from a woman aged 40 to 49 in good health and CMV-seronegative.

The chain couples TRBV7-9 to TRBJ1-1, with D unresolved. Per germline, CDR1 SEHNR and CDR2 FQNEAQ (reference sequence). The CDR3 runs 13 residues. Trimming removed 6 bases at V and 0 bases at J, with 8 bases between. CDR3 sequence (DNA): TGTGCCAGCAGTCGAGACATGAACACTGAAGCTTTCTTT. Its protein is CASSRDMNTEAFF.

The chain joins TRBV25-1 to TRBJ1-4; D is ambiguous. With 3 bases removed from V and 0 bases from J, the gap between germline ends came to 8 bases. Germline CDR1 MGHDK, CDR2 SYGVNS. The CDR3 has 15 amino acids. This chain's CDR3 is CASSEGRPTNEKLFF. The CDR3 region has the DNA TGTGCCAGCAGTGAGGGGAGGCCAACTAATGAAAAACTGTTTTTT.